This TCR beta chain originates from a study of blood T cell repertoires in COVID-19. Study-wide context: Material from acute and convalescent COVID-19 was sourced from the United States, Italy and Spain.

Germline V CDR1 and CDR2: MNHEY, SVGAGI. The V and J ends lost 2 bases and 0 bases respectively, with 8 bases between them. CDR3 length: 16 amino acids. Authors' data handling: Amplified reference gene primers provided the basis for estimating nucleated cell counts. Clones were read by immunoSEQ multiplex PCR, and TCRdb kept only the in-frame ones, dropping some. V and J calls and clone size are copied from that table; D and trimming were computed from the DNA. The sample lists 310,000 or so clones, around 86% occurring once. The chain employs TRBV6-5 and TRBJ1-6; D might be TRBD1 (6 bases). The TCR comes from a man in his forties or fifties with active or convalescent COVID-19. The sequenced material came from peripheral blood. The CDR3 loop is CASSYNRASYNSPLHF. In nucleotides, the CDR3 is TGTGCCAGCAGTTACAACAGGGCCTCCTATAATTCACCCCTCCACTTT.